Sequencing of this TCR beta chain was carried out in a study of blood T cell repertoires in COVID-19. Germline V gene lookup returns CDR1 SGHVS and CDR2 FNYEAQ. The length of the CDR3 is 16 residues. Unmatched junction bases numbered 5, after V lost 2 bases and J lost 1 base. Here immunoSEQ multiplex PCR was the method, and the copy in TCRdb shows in-frame clones only, minus some. Among around 52,000 clones listed, approximately 82% were seen once. The specimen sequenced was peripheral blood. This rearrangement joins TRBV7-6 to TRBJ2-5; 9 positions agree with TRBD1. This TCR was recovered from a woman of 80 years or more with acute or convalescent COVID-19. CDR3 loop: CASSLLQGAPQETQYF. The CDR3 DNA reads as TGTGCCAGCAGCTTATTACAGGGGGCCCCCCAAGAGACCCAGTACTTC. The entire variable domain, with the rest obtained from reference TRBV7-6 and TRBJ2-5, is as follows: GAGVSQSPRYKVTKRGQDVALRCDPISGHVSLYWYRQALGQGPEFLTYFNYEAQQDKSGLPNDRFSAERPEGSISTLTIQRTEQRDSAMYRCASSLLQGAPQETQYFGPGTRLLVL.